Presented here are 24 T cell receptor beta chains from one specimen sequenced in a study of blood T cells in healthy people across ages (dated by TCRdb to the mid-2010s). The library was obtained by 5' RACE. Sequencing used an Illumina HiSeq 2500. A second roughly 6 to 11 cycle PCR used a sample-barcoded 5' primer and a J-beta primer mix. Using fastp trimming at Q25 and MiXCR clonotype assembly, TCRdb reanalyzed the public sequencing data and kept in-frame beta chains. One record per CDR3 amino acid sequence lists the most common genes and DNA. Here the sample has 1.5 million to 2 million distinct CDR3 sequences; about 28% occur a single time. Together, the top ten hold 6.5% to 8.5% of the sample. Material: blood. The source is a woman in her twenties or thirties in good health.

This rearrangement joins TRBV7-9 to TRBJ2-7; perhaps TRBD2 as D (5 bases). Trimming cost V 5 bases and J 5 bases, with 19 bases left between them. The germline V gene has CDR1 SEHNR and CDR2 FQNEAQ (reference sequence). This CDR3 is 15 amino acids long. CDR3 protein: CASSATVGGKNEQYF. CDR3 DNA sequence: TGTGCCAGCAGCGCGACGGTCGGAGGAAAGAACGAGCAGTACTTC.

In the case of this clonotype: An end of the junction does not agree with germline; a read error may underlie this. The chain carries TRBV11-2 and TRBJ2-1; 9 bases map to TRBD1. The CDR3 is 16 residues long. CDR1 and CDR2 from the germline V gene are SGHAT and FQNNGV. CDR3 amino acids: CASSIDWGTGSNEQFF. The CDR3 nucleotides read TGTGCCAGCAGCATAGACTGGGGGACAGGGTCAAATGAGCAGTTCTTC.

This clonotype showed up just a few times. CDR3 region: CASSTTRGGNEQFF. CDR3 nucleotide sequence: TGTGCCAGCTCAACGACAAGGGGAGGCAATGAGCAGTTCTTC. The gene calls are TRBV18 and TRBJ2-1; D is perhaps TRBD2 (6 bases). This CDR3 comprises 14 residues. Germline CDR1 reads KGHSH; CDR2 reads LQKENI. V dropped 5 bases and J dropped 6 bases, with 14 bases sitting between them.

The chain uses TRBV5-1 and TRBJ2-7, with 7 bases fitting TRBD2. The V segment lost 4 bases and the J segment 3 bases; nucleotides outside the gene matches: 13. Germline V gene lookup returns CDR1 SGHRS and CDR2 YFSETQ. This CDR3 spans 16 amino acids. CDR3 sequence (DNA): TGCGCCAGCAGCCCCTCCCCCACCGGGAGGCTCTACGAGCAGTACTTC. This encodes CASSPSPTGRLYEQYF. The entire variable domain, with the rest obtained from reference TRBV5-1 and TRBJ2-7, is as follows: KAGVTQTPRYLIKTRGQQVTLSCSPISGHRSVSWYQQTPGQGLQFLFEYFSETQRNKGNFPGRFSGRQFSNSRSEMNVSTLELGDSALYLCASSPSPTGRLYEQYFGPGTRLTVT.

This rearrangement joins TRBV7-2 to TRBJ2-7; D is undetermined. The CDR3 is 15 residues long. V shed 3 bases and J shed 5 bases, with 17 bases lying between them. Germline loops: CDR1 SGHTA, CDR2 FQGNSA. CDR3 sequence (DNA): TGTGCCAGCAGCTTCACTCGCGACCCATTTGACGAGCAGTACTTC. Amino acid sequence: CASSFTRDPFDEQYF.

The CDR3 here is CASSLGQGRMETQYF. CDR3 DNA sequence: TGTGCCAGCAGCCTTGGACAGGGGAGGATGGAGACCCAGTACTTC. V usage is TRBV6-5 and J usage is TRBJ2-5, with TRBD1 matching 9 bases. Germline V gene data show CDR1 as MNHEY and CDR2 as SVGAGI. V lost 6 bases and J lost 5; bases outside the gene matches: 10. The CDR3 consists of 15 residues.

On this clonotype itself: This could be a read error, since a much larger clone is one nucleotide away. The chain combines TRBV7-2 with TRBJ2-4; 8 nucleotides match TRBD2. The tail of the sequence fits TRBJ2-7 better, so the J call may be wrong. CDR1 and CDR2 from the germline V gene are SGHTA and FQGNSA. CDR3 length: 15 residues. CDR3 bases: TGTGCCAGCAGCTTAGCCGGGGGGGGTGTATGCGAGCAGTACTTC. Translated, it gives CASSLAGGGVCEQYF.

Notes on this clonotype: Germline and junction disagree at one end, which may indicate a read error. The rearrangement links TRBV6-5 to TRBJ2-1; 14 bases agree with TRBD2. CDR1 is MNHEY and CDR2 is SVGAGI in the germline V gene. The CDR3 has 16 residues. CDR3 nucleotide sequence: TGTACCAGCAGAAAGACTAGCGGGGGGGAATACAATGAGCAGTTCTTC. It translates to CTSRKTSGGEYNEQFF.

Concerning this clonotype itself: This clone may be a read error of a much larger clone one base away. This rearrangement joins TRBV10-2 to TRBJ2-7; D is ambiguous. The CDR3 is made up of 13 amino acids. The germline V gene encodes CDR1 WSHSY and CDR2 SAAADI. This chain's CDR3 is CTSSGSLAYEQYF. The CDR3 bases are TGCACCAGCAGTGGTAGTCTCGCCTACGAGCAGTACTTC.

The chain uses TRBV14 and TRBJ2-7; perhaps D is TRBD1 or TRBD2 (5 bases each). Trimming removed 4 bases at V and 2 bases at J, with 12 bases between. CDR1 and CDR2 from the germline V gene are SGHDN and FVKESK. The CDR3 covers 14 residues. The CDR3 here is CASSRDVRPYEQYF. DNA for the CDR3: TGTGCCAGCAGCCGGGACGTAAGGCCCTACGAGCAGTACTTC.

This clonotype was picked up a small number of times. It may be a read error: a sequence one base away is much more abundant. This rearrangement joins TRBV7-2 to TRBJ2-1, with TRBD1 as a possible D gene (6 bases). The CDR3 consists of 13 residues. Per the germline V gene, CDR1 is SGHTA and CDR2 is FQGNSA. Trimming shortened V by 9 bases and J by 7 bases, and 16 bases separated the two germline ends. The CDR3 here is CARGPRGGNEQFF. DNA of the CDR3: TGTGCCAGGGGGCCGAGAGGGGGTAATGAGCAGTTCTTC. Together with reference TRBV7-2 and TRBJ2-1, the CDR3 gives the full variable domain: GAGVSQSPSNKVTEKGKDVELRCDPISGHTALYWYRQSLGQGLEFLIYFQGNSAPDKSGLPSDRFSAERTGGSVSTLTIQRTQQEDSAVYLCARGPRGGNEQFFGPGTRLTVL.

The CDR3, as DNA: TGTGCCAGCAGCTTAGGGGGACAGAGAAACAATGAGCAGTTCTTC. It is translated as CASSLGGQRNNEQFF. The chain uses TRBV7-8 and TRBJ2-1; TRBD1 matches at 7 bases. The CDR3 is made up of 15 amino acids. Per germline, CDR1 SGHVS and CDR2 FQNEAQ. After removal of 1 base from V and 5 bases from J, the junction contained 5 bases not matched to a gene. Full variable domain (outside the CDR3, taken from reference TRBV7-8 and TRBJ2-1): GAGVSQSPRYKVAKRGQDVALRCDPISGHVSLFWYQQALGQGPEFLTYFQNEAQLDKSGLPSDRFFAERPEGSVSTLKIQRTQQEDSAVYLCASSLGGQRNNEQFFGPGTRLTVL.

This clonotype has more than one count but fewer than ten. At one boundary the junction diverges from the germline segment, which might be a read error. V usage is TRBV7-2 and J usage is TRBJ2-3; weak D call: TRBD2 (5 bases). There are 13 residues in the CDR3. Per germline, CDR1 SGHTA and CDR2 FQGNSA. For the CDR3, the DNA is TGTGCCAGCAGCACCGGAGAGAGGGATACGCGGTATTTT. Protein product: CASSTGERDTRYF.

DNA of the CDR3: TGTGCCACCAGTGATCCCATCTCAGGCCGGGACAATGAGCAGTTCTTC. Translating it yields CATSDPISGRDNEQFF. J is TRBJ2-1 and V is TRBV24-1; D not resolved. The germline CDR1 and CDR2 sequences are KGHDR and SFDVKD. Trimming removed 3 bases at V and 5 bases at J, with 16 bases between. The CDR3 consists of 16 residues.

The genes are TRBV20-1 and TRBJ2-1; TRBD2 might be the D (6 bases). CDR1 and CDR2 from the germline V gene are DFQATT and SNEGSKA (reference sequence). This CDR3 comprises 13 residues. V gave up 5 bases and J gave up 5 bases, with 13 bases separating them. CDR3 bases: TGCAGTGCTTCTCTAGCGTATAACAATGAGCAGTTCTTC. It is translated as CSASLAYNNEQFF.

This clonotype was seen a handful of times. CDR3 protein: CASSIIGGVGAKEQYF. DNA of the CDR3: TGTGCCAGTAGTATAATCGGCGGTGTGGGGGCTAAAGAGCAGTACTTC. The chain uses TRBV19 and TRBJ2-5, with D tentatively TRBD1 (6 bases). Trimming stripped 2 bases from V and 11 bases from J, with 24 bases between. The CDR3 contains 16 residues. Germline assignment: CDR1 LNHDA and CDR2 SQIVND (reference sequence).

The chain joins TRBV11-2 to TRBJ2-5, with D perhaps matching TRBD2 (5 bases). The V and J ends lost 5 bases and 2 bases respectively, with 12 bases between them. The CDR3 extends over 14 amino acids. Germline-derived CDR1 and CDR2 are SGHAT and FQNNGV. The CDR3 here is CASSAVTRQETQYF. CDR3 DNA: TGTGCCAGCAGCGCTGTCACTAGACAAGAGACCCAGTACTTC.

Many counts were recorded for this clonotype. The genes are TRBV15 and TRBJ2-5; no clear D gene. Germline CDR1 and CDR2: LNHNV and YYDKDF (reference sequence). This CDR3 is built from 13 residues. Trimming cost V 4 bases and J 5 bases, with 11 bases left between them. CDR3 bases: TGTGCCACCAGCATCACGAGGCGGGAGACCCAGTACTTC. Amino acids: CATSITRRETQYF.

Only a few counts were recorded for this clonotype. The rearrangement links TRBV12-3 or TRBV12-4 to TRBJ2-1, with unresolved D. V was pared by 3 bases and J by 6 bases, with 9 bases between. CDR3 length equals 13 residues. The CDR3 sequence is CASSFTPRNEQFF. CDR3 coding DNA: TGTGCCAGCAGTTTTACACCTCGCAATGAGCAGTTCTTC.

The V gene is TRBV6-6, the J gene TRBJ1-1; TRBD1 agrees at 11 bases. The CDR3 extends over 14 amino acids. V lost 6 bases and J lost 7; bases outside the gene matches: 7. Germline loops: CDR1 MNHNY, CDR2 SVGAGI (reference sequence). The CDR3 nucleotides read TGTGCCAGCAGCGTCCGGGACAGGGGGGTTGAAGCTTTCTTT. This gives the protein CASSVRDRGVEAFF.

In regard to this clonotype: This may arise from a read error, as a much more abundant clone is one base away. The J gene is TRBJ2-6, the V gene TRBV7-2; a weak D match, TRBD1 (5 bases). The CDR3 runs 16 residues. Germline V gene sequence: CDR1 SGHTA, CDR2 FQGNSA. The CDR3 spells CASSFYLSSGANILTF. The CDR3 bases are TGTGCCAGCAGCTTCTACCTATCTTCTGGGGCCAACATCCTGACTTTC. The complete variable domain, with remaining parts taken from reference TRBV7-2 and TRBJ2-6, reads GAGVSQSPSNKVTEKGKDVELRCDPISGHTALYWYRQSLGQGLEFLIYFQGNSAPDKSGLPSDRFSAERTGGSVSTLTIQRTQQEDSAVYLCASSFYLSSGANILTFGAGSRLTVL.

Remarks on this clonotype: A read error is possible here, since a much larger clone lies one base away. This chain joins TRBV12-3 or TRBV12-4 and TRBJ2-1; a possible D gene is TRBD2 (6 bases). This CDR3 is 13 amino acids long. The V gene lost 6 bases and the J gene lost 10 bases, with 16 bases spanning the gap. The CDR3 spells CASSRGHGGEQFF. CDR3 coding DNA: TGTGCCAGCAGCCGCGGACATGGAGGGGAGCAGTTCTTC.

Only a few counts were recorded for this clonotype. The chain employs TRBV5-1 and TRBJ2-7; maybe TRBD2 (7 bases). The germline gives CDR1 SGHRS, CDR2 YFSETQ. The CDR3 runs 15 residues. V dropped 2 bases and J dropped 2 bases, with 14 bases sitting between them. For the CDR3, the DNA is TGCGCCAGCAGCTTAGGGGAGGGGGGAACCTACGAGCAGTACTTC. Amino acid sequence: CASSLGEGGTYEQYF.

Only a few counts were recorded for this clonotype. This chain uses TRBV3-1 with TRBJ1-2; TRBD1 might be the D (6 bases). This CDR3 has 16 residues. Trimming took off 1 base at V and 4 bases at J, with 16 bases between the two ends. Germline-derived CDR1 and CDR2 are LGHDT and YNNKEL (reference sequence). DNA for the CDR3: TGTGCCAGCAGCCAAGCGGCCCACCTCAGGGGCTATGGCTACACCTTC. Amino acid sequence: CASSQAAHLRGYGYTF.